This is a list of T cell receptor beta chains from one sample in a study of T cell responses to AZD1222 COVID-19 vaccine. The method was immunoSEQ multiplex PCR; TCRdb's version includes in-frame clones alone and lacks a portion of them. The sample holds more than 100,000 clones, approximately 92% seen once. The starting material was peripheral blood, obtained 28 days after the second AZD1222 dose. These receptors all come from an adult who received the AZD1222 COVID-19 vaccine. Both conserved end residues are part of each CDR3. A D gene is named only where the DNA matches it firmly. Only some rows state a clone size, as once, few, many or a class for expanded clones.

V gene: TRBV11-3
J gene: TRBJ2-5
CDR3 length: 15
D gene: -
clone size: -
CDR3 DNA: TGTGCCAGCAGCTCCCCGGGGGACCACCCAGGGACCCAGTACTTC
CDR3 protein: CASSSPGDHPGTQYF

V gene: TRBV28
J gene: TRBJ1-2
CDR3 length: 14
D gene: -
clone size: -
CDR3 DNA: TGTGCCAGCAGTTTGGACCCGGAGCACTATGGCTACACCTTC
CDR3 protein: CASSLDPEHYGYTF

V gene: TRBV3-1/TRBV3-2
J gene: TRBJ1-1
CDR3 length: 13
D gene: -
clone size: -
CDR3 DNA: TGTGCCAGCAGCCAAGGGATGAACACTGAAGCTTTCTTT
CDR3 protein: CASSQGMNTEAFF

V gene: TRBV11-3
J gene: TRBJ2-3
CDR3 length: 14
D gene: -
clone size: -
CDR3 DNA: TGTGCCAGCAGCTTAGGAGTACAGGGAGATACGCAGTATTTT
CDR3 protein: CASSLGVQGDTQYF

V gene: TRBV5-1
J gene: TRBJ2-1
CDR3 length: 15
D gene: TRBD2
clone size: -
CDR3 DNA: TGCGCCAGCGGAATTAAGACTAGCGGGAGTAATGAGCAGTTCTTC
CDR3 protein: CASGIKTSGSNEQFF

V gene: TRBV30
J gene: TRBJ2-4
CDR3 length: 20
D gene: -
clone size: -
CDR3 DNA: TGTGCCTGGTTTGGACAGCGATGCCCGGGACCCAGGGCATCCAAAAACATTCAGTACTTC
CDR3 protein: CAWFGQRCPGPRASKNIQYF

V gene: TRBV19
J gene: TRBJ2-7
CDR3 length: 13
D gene: -
clone size: -
CDR3 DNA: TGTGCCAGTAGTACACAGGGCCCCTACGAGCAGTACTTC
CDR3 protein: CASSTQGPYEQYF

V gene: TRBV6-2/TRBV6-3
J gene: TRBJ1-4
CDR3 length: 15
D gene: TRBD1
clone size: -
CDR3 DNA: TGTGCCAGCAGTTTCCAGACAGGGGCCAGTGAAAAACTGTTTTTT
CDR3 protein: CASSFQTGASEKLFF

V gene: TRBV9
J gene: TRBJ2-7
CDR3 length: 14
D gene: -
clone size: -
CDR3 DNA: TGTGCCAGCAGCGTAGGAGGGTTCCACTACGAGCAGTACTTC
CDR3 protein: CASSVGGFHYEQYF

V gene: TRBV28
J gene: TRBJ1-1
CDR3 length: 12
D gene: -
clone size: -
CDR3 DNA: TGTGCCGGGCGCACAGGAACTATGGAAGCTTTCTTT
CDR3 protein: CAGRTGTMEAFF

V gene: TRBV5-1
J gene: TRBJ2-2
CDR3 length: 15
D gene: -
clone size: -
CDR3 DNA: TGCGCCAGCAGCTTGCCACCGCCGAACACCGGGGAGCTGTTTTTT
CDR3 protein: CASSLPPPNTGELFF

V gene: TRBV7-2
J gene: TRBJ2-1
CDR3 length: 15
D gene: TRBD1
clone size: -
CDR3 DNA: TGTGCCAGCAGCTTAGCAGGGACAGGGGGCAATGAGCAGTTCTTC
CDR3 protein: CASSLAGTGGNEQFF

V gene: TRBV7-2
J gene: TRBJ2-1
CDR3 length: 12
D gene: -
clone size: -
CDR3 DNA: TGTGCCAGCTTTCAGCGGTACAATGAGCAGTTCTTC
CDR3 protein: CASFQRYNEQFF

V gene: TRBV7-8
J gene: TRBJ2-7
CDR3 length: 15
D gene: -
clone size: few
CDR3 DNA: TGTGCCAGCAGCTTAGGGGGGAGCAGCACCTACGAGCAGTACTTC
CDR3 protein: CASSLGGSSTYEQYF

V gene: TRBV14
J gene: TRBJ2-7
CDR3 length: 16
D gene: TRBD2
clone size: -
CDR3 DNA: TGTGCCAGCAGCCATCGGGAGGCCCGCCGTACCTACGAGCAGTACTTC
CDR3 protein: CASSHREARRTYEQYF

V gene: TRBV5-5
J gene: TRBJ2-3
CDR3 length: 14
D gene: -
clone size: -
CDR3 DNA: TGTGCCAGCAGCAGACAGGAAGGCACAGATACGCAGTATTTT
CDR3 protein: CASSRQEGTDTQYF

V gene: TRBV5-1
J gene: TRBJ1-3
CDR3 length: 13
D gene: -
clone size: -
CDR3 DNA: TGCGCCAGCAGCGTCGGGTCTGGAAACACCATATATTTT
CDR3 protein: CASSVGSGNTIYF

V gene: TRBV28
J gene: TRBJ1-1
CDR3 length: 13
D gene: -
clone size: -
CDR3 DNA: TGTGCCAGCAGTTTAAGTGGGTATAATACGGCTTTCTTT
CDR3 protein: CASSLSGYNTAFF

V gene: TRBV24-1
J gene: TRBJ1-2
CDR3 length: 13
D gene: -
clone size: -
CDR3 DNA: TGTGCCACCAGTTCAGGGGCAAACTATGGCTACACCTTC
CDR3 protein: CATSSGANYGYTF

V gene: TRBV12-3/TRBV12-4
J gene: TRBJ1-1
CDR3 length: 13
D gene: TRBD1
clone size: -
CDR3 DNA: TGTGCCAGCAGTTCGGACAGGTCGACTGAAGCTTTCTTT
CDR3 protein: CASSSDRSTEAFF

V gene: TRBV5-1
J gene: TRBJ1-2
CDR3 length: 15
D gene: -
clone size: -
CDR3 DNA: TGCGCCAGCAGCTTGGGGTCCAAGCTCAACTATGGCTACACCTTC
CDR3 protein: CASSLGSKLNYGYTF

V gene: TRBV27
J gene: TRBJ2-2
CDR3 length: 13
D gene: -
clone size: -
CDR3 DNA: TGTGCCACCGGACGACATAACACCGGGGAGCTGTTTTTT
CDR3 protein: CATGRHNTGELFF

V gene: TRBV11-2
J gene: TRBJ2-7
CDR3 length: 13
D gene: -
clone size: -
CDR3 DNA: TGTGCCAGCAGCAAGGACTCGGGGGCAGGACGACCTTTT
CDR3 protein: CASSKDSGAGRPF

V gene: TRBV24-1
J gene: TRBJ1-5
CDR3 length: 16
D gene: -
clone size: -
CDR3 DNA: TGTGCCACCAGTGATACGGGACCGGATAGCAATCAGCCCCAGCATTTT
CDR3 protein: CATSDTGPDSNQPQHF

V gene: TRBV7-2
J gene: TRBJ2-3
CDR3 length: 14
D gene: -
clone size: -
CDR3 DNA: TGTGCCAGCAGCTTAGGCCTAGTCACAGATACGCAGTATTTT
CDR3 protein: CASSLGLVTDTQYF

V gene: TRBV24-1
J gene: TRBJ2-1
CDR3 length: 18
D gene: TRBD1
clone size: -
CDR3 DNA: TGTGCCACCAGTGACATACCCGGACAGGGGGCGCGGTACAATGAGCAGTTCTTC
CDR3 protein: CATSDIPGQGARYNEQFF

V gene: TRBV7-2
J gene: TRBJ2-5
CDR3 length: 15
D gene: TRBD2
clone size: -
CDR3 DNA: TGTGCCAGCAGCTTAGGGCCTAGCGGTTGGGAGACCCAGTACTTC
CDR3 protein: CASSLGPSGWETQYF

V gene: TRBV14
J gene: TRBJ1-1
CDR3 length: 16
D gene: TRBD1
clone size: -
CDR3 DNA: TGTGCCAGCAGCCAAGTCCCCCGGGACAGGGTCCCTGAAGCTTTCTTT
CDR3 protein: CASSQVPRDRVPEAFF

V gene: TRBV4-2
J gene: TRBJ2-1
CDR3 length: 17
D gene: TRBD2
clone size: -
CDR3 DNA: TGTGCCAGCAGCCAAGATCCTAGCGGGAGGGCCTCCAATGAGCAGTTCTTC
CDR3 protein: CASSQDPSGRASNEQFF

V gene: TRBV19
J gene: TRBJ2-1
CDR3 length: 14
D gene: -
clone size: -
CDR3 DNA: TGTGCCAGTAGTAGGGACGTAACCTACAATGAGCAGTTCTTC
CDR3 protein: CASSRDVTYNEQFF

V gene: TRBV29-1
J gene: TRBJ2-7
CDR3 length: 15
D gene: -
clone size: -
CDR3 DNA: TGCAGCGTTGAGGGGGCGGGATGGTATTCCTACGAGCAGTACTTC
CDR3 protein: CSVEGAGWYSYEQYF

V gene: TRBV3-1/TRBV3-2
J gene: TRBJ1-2
CDR3 length: 14
D gene: -
clone size: many
CDR3 DNA: TGTGCCAGCAGCCAAGGTGCAGCCCCGTATGGCTACACCTTC
CDR3 protein: CASSQGAAPYGYTF

V gene: TRBV29-1
J gene: TRBJ1-1
CDR3 length: 14
D gene: -
clone size: -
CDR3 DNA: TGCAGCGCCCCCTTAAGGGTACTGGGCACTGAAGCTTTCTTT
CDR3 protein: CSAPLRVLGTEAFF

V gene: TRBV5-5
J gene: TRBJ2-7
CDR3 length: 16
D gene: TRBD2
clone size: -
CDR3 DNA: TGTGCCAGCAGCTTGAAGTCAGACTCTTACGGGGGGGAGCAGTACTTC
CDR3 protein: CASSLKSDSYGGEQYF

V gene: TRBV27
J gene: TRBJ1-2
CDR3 length: 15
D gene: -
clone size: -
CDR3 DNA: TGTGCCAGCAGTTTAGGACACTCCCGGAACTATGGCTACACCTTC
CDR3 protein: CASSLGHSRNYGYTF

V gene: TRBV12-3/TRBV12-4
J gene: TRBJ1-5
CDR3 length: 13
D gene: -
clone size: once
CDR3 DNA: TGTGCCAGCAGCTACGACGGCAATCAGCCCCAGCATTTT
CDR3 protein: CASSYDGNQPQHF

V gene: TRBV19
J gene: TRBJ1-3
CDR3 length: 14
D gene: -
clone size: -
CDR3 DNA: TGTGCCAGTAGTATTCCGAGCTCTGGAAACACCATATATTTT
CDR3 protein: CASSIPSSGNTIYF

V gene: TRBV18
J gene: TRBJ2-5
CDR3 length: 17
D gene: -
clone size: -
CDR3 DNA: TGTGCCAGCTCACCACTTGGGAACCCCCAGAACCAAGAGACCCAGTACTTC
CDR3 protein: CASSPLGNPQNQETQYF

V gene: TRBV19
J gene: TRBJ2-7
CDR3 length: 17
D gene: TRBD2
clone size: -
CDR3 DNA: TGTGCCAGTAGTTCCCCCCACCTAGCGGGAGGCCCAATCGAGCAGTACTTC
CDR3 protein: CASSSPHLAGGPIEQYF

V gene: TRBV5-1
J gene: TRBJ2-4
CDR3 length: 13
D gene: TRBD1
clone size: -
CDR3 DNA: TGCGCCAGCAGAGACGGGACAGTAAACATTCAGTACTTC
CDR3 protein: CASRDGTVNIQYF

V gene: TRBV2
J gene: TRBJ2-5
CDR3 length: 14
D gene: TRBD1
clone size: -
CDR3 DNA: TGTGCCAGCAGTGTTCGGGACAGGGGGGAGACCCAGTACTTC
CDR3 protein: CASSVRDRGETQYF

V gene: TRBV4-1
J gene: TRBJ2-3
CDR3 length: 16
D gene: TRBD2
clone size: -
CDR3 DNA: TGCGCCAGCAGCGGCTCAACACTAGCGTACATGGATACGCAGTATTTT
CDR3 protein: CASSGSTLAYMDTQYF

V gene: TRBV21-1
J gene: TRBJ2-7
CDR3 length: 15
D gene: -
clone size: -
CDR3 DNA: TGTGCCAGCAGCAACCGACACCTACAAGTTTACGAGCAGTACTTC
CDR3 protein: CASSNRHLQVYEQYF

V gene: TRBV19
J gene: TRBJ1-6
CDR3 length: 16
D gene: TRBD1
clone size: -
CDR3 DNA: TGTGCCAGTAGTCTCTTCGTGGGACAGCAGAATTCACCCCTCCACTTT
CDR3 protein: CASSLFVGQQNSPLHF

V gene: TRBV7-2
J gene: TRBJ2-2
CDR3 length: 14
D gene: -
clone size: -
CDR3 DNA: TGTGCCAGCAGCCTTACGTCACATGTGGGGGAGCTGTTTTTT
CDR3 protein: CASSLTSHVGELFF

V gene: TRBV20-1
J gene: TRBJ1-5
CDR3 length: 11
D gene: -
clone size: -
CDR3 DNA: TGCAGTGCCCAGGGAATCCAGCCCCAGCATTTT
CDR3 protein: CSAQGIQPQHF

V gene: TRBV4-2
J gene: TRBJ1-5
CDR3 length: 16
D gene: -
clone size: -
CDR3 DNA: TGTGCCAGCAGCCCTTCGGGTCATTCGAGCAATCAGCCCCAGCATTTT
CDR3 protein: CASSPSGHSSNQPQHF

V gene: TRBV25-1
J gene: TRBJ2-1
CDR3 length: 13
D gene: -
clone size: once
CDR3 DNA: TGTGCCAGCAGTGAACCGGGGGCAAGGGAGCAGTTCTTC
CDR3 protein: CASSEPGAREQFF

V gene: TRBV2
J gene: TRBJ1-4
CDR3 length: 14
D gene: TRBD1
clone size: -
CDR3 DNA: TGTGCCAGCAGAGAGGACAGGGGGCATGAAAAACTGTTTTTT
CDR3 protein: CASREDRGHEKLFF

V gene: TRBV4-2
J gene: TRBJ2-3
CDR3 length: 19
D gene: TRBD2
clone size: -
CDR3 DNA: TGTGCCAGCAGCCAAGAGAGTGGGGATAGCGGGGGCTACACAGATACGCAGTATTTT
CDR3 protein: CASSQESGDSGGYTDTQYF

V gene: TRBV5-4
J gene: TRBJ2-3
CDR3 length: 16
D gene: TRBD2
clone size: -
CDR3 DNA: TGTGCCAGCAGCTTACTAGCGGGTATCAGCACAGATACGCAGTATTTT
CDR3 protein: CASSLLAGISTDTQYF

V gene: TRBV2
J gene: TRBJ2-1
CDR3 length: 12
D gene: -
clone size: -
CDR3 DNA: TGTGCCAGCAGTGAGGTGGGGGATGAGCAGTTCTTC
CDR3 protein: CASSEVGDEQFF

V gene: TRBV7-2
J gene: TRBJ2-1
CDR3 length: 15
D gene: -
clone size: -
CDR3 DNA: TGTGCCAGCAGCTTCACGAGGAATTCGGACAATGAGCAGTTCTTC
CDR3 protein: CASSFTRNSDNEQFF

V gene: TRBV27
J gene: TRBJ1-1
CDR3 length: 14
D gene: -
clone size: -
CDR3 DNA: TGTGCCAGCAGTTTCGGGTTTTTGAACACTGAAGCTTTCTTT
CDR3 protein: CASSFGFLNTEAFF

V gene: TRBV6-5
J gene: TRBJ1-2
CDR3 length: 14
D gene: -
clone size: -
CDR3 DNA: TGTGCCAGCAACTCAGGCGGAGCAAACTATGGCTACACCTTC
CDR3 protein: CASNSGGANYGYTF

V gene: TRBV4-2
J gene: TRBJ1-1
CDR3 length: 13
D gene: -
clone size: -
CDR3 DNA: TGTGCCAGCAGCCAAGGTAGCGGGGGTGAAGCTTTCTTT
CDR3 protein: CASSQGSGGEAFF

V gene: TRBV5-1
J gene: TRBJ2-3
CDR3 length: 14
D gene: -
clone size: -
CDR3 DNA: TGCGCCAGCAGCCCCGGACAGAGCACAGATACGCAGTATTTT
CDR3 protein: CASSPGQSTDTQYF

V gene: TRBV9
J gene: TRBJ2-7
CDR3 length: 13
D gene: -
clone size: once
CDR3 DNA: TGTGCCAGCAGCGTAGGGGGCCACGACGAGCAGTACTTC
CDR3 protein: CASSVGGHDEQYF

V gene: TRBV28
J gene: TRBJ2-7
CDR3 length: 17
D gene: -
clone size: -
CDR3 DNA: TGTGCCAGCAGTTTAAGGTTGGGGCTCAGGTTCTCCTACGAGCAGTACTTC
CDR3 protein: CASSLRLGLRFSYEQYF